Following are 15 T cell receptor beta chains from one sample sequenced in a study of blood T cell dynamics during melanoma immunotherapy (dated by TCRdb to 2020 to 2021). The library was generated by the immunoSEQ multiplex PCR assay. In its TCRdb copy, this immuneACCESS table keeps in-frame sequences only and misses some clones. Where compared with another copy, unresolved V genes explain less than half of these, and the others have no known cause. For this sample there are about 12,000 clones; about 88% appear just once. The biggest ten clones account for 9% to 10% of the sample. Interpreted using the paper, the time point label stands for: pre-treatment baseline. Sequencing was performed on blood, taken from a patient treated with checkpoint blockade. These receptors came from a human donor with melanoma.

The CDR3 coding sequence is TGTGCTAGTGCCAAGGACAGGGTGGCAGATACGCAGTATTTT. This translates into CASAKDRVADTQYF. This chain connects TRBV12-5 to TRBJ2-3; TRBD1 matches at 8 bases. J gave up 4 bases and V 7 bases, and 7 bases lay outside the gene matches. Germline V gene data show CDR1 as LGHNT and CDR2 as FRNRAP. This CDR3 region has 14 residues.

V and J are TRBV15 and TRBJ1-4, with 8 bases that match TRBD1. This CDR3 spans 18 amino acids. Unmatched junction bases numbered 17, after V lost 3 bases and J lost 8 bases. The germline gives CDR1 LNHNV, CDR2 YYDKDF (reference sequence). CDR3 in DNA: TGTGCCACCAGCAGTGCCGGGACAGGCGCCTTGGGGAGGGAAAAACTGTTTTTT. It is translated as CATSSAGTGALGREKLFF.

This clone was counted only a few times. This chain joins TRBV7-3 and TRBJ1-5, with D unclear. Germline V CDR1 and CDR2: SGHTA, FQGTGA. The CDR3 has 15 residues. Trimming took off 2 bases at V and 8 bases at J, with 16 bases between the two ends. CDR3 region: CASSLLGGGMEPQHF. The CDR3 nucleotides are TGTGCCAGCAGCTTACTGGGTGGAGGGATGGAGCCCCAGCATTTT.

A note on this clone: Distinct nucleotide sequences in the sample also encode this CDR3. This rearrangement joins TRBV28 to TRBJ2-3; D is undetermined. This CDR3 has 14 amino acids. The V end lost 3 bases, the J end lost 1 base, and 8 bases lay between the germline ends. Germline lookup yields CDR1 MDHEN and CDR2 SYDVKM. The CDR3 DNA reads as TGTGCCAGCAGTTTCCTGTCTGGCACAGATACGCAGTATTTT. Translation: CASSFLSGTDTQYF.

The chain joins TRBV6-5 to TRBJ1-1; D possibly corresponds to TRBD1 (5 bases). Germline CDR1 MNHEY, CDR2 SVGAGI. Trimming stripped 8 bases from V and 1 base from J, with 17 bases between. The CDR3 contains 15 residues. CDR3 sequence (DNA): TGTGCCAGCTCCAGCCGGAGGGGTCGGAACACTGAAGCTTTCTTT. Protein product: CASSSRRGRNTEAFF.

The V and J genes are TRBV5-6 and TRBJ2-1; a possible D gene is TRBD1 (6 bases). V was pared by 0 bases and J by 4 bases, with 11 bases between. There are 15 residues in the CDR3. Germline CDR1 reads SGHDT; CDR2 reads YYEEEE. The CDR3 bases are TGTGCCAGCAGCTTGGTGACAGGCCGATACAATGAGCAGTTCTTC. It encodes CASSLVTGRYNEQFF.

J is TRBJ2-7 and V is TRBV6-5; the D gene is possibly TRBD2 (5 bases). This CDR3 region has 13 residues. Per the germline V gene, CDR1 is MNHEY and CDR2 is SVGAGI. Trimming left V 4 bases short and J 2 bases short, with 9 bases between. CDR3 amino acids: CASSFGVTYEQYF. The DNA for the CDR3 is TGTGCCAGCAGTTTCGGGGTCACCTACGAGCAGTACTTC.

The V gene is TRBV15, the J gene TRBJ1-2; a possible D gene is TRBD1 (6 bases). V gave up 5 bases and J gave up 2 bases, with 18 bases separating them. The CDR3 covers 16 residues. Germline V gene sequence: CDR1 LNHNV, CDR2 YYDKDF (reference sequence). CDR3 sequence (DNA): TGTGCCACCAGCCCCCCGTCCGGGCAGGGGAACTATGGCTACACCTTC. This gives the protein CATSPPSGQGNYGYTF.

With regard to this clone: This sample includes further DNA sequences coding for the same CDR3. The chain joins TRBV5-1 to TRBJ1-1; 8 nucleotides agree with TRBD1. With V trimmed by 4 bases and J by 0 bases, 2 bases remained unmatched. Germline lookup yields CDR1 SGHRS and CDR2 YFSETQ. This CDR3 has 14 amino acids. Here the CDR3 DNA reads TGCGCCAGCAGCCGGACAGGGCTGAACACTGAAGCTTTCTTT. Translated, it gives CASSRTGLNTEAFF.

This clone was counted a few times. V gene TRBV11-2 combines with J gene TRBJ1-6; 7 bases fit TRBD1. The CDR3 has 15 amino acids. Germline CDR1 and CDR2: SGHAT and FQNNGV. Germline trimming cut 2 bases from V and 7 bases from J; bases unmatched to any gene: 5. The CDR3 bases are TGTGCCAGCAGCTTAATGGACAGGTTAAATTCACCCCTCCACTTT. It translates to CASSLMDRLNSPLHF.

The chain links TRBV7-2 to TRBJ2-5; 9 bases fit TRBD1. TRBJ2-7 explains the end of the DNA better; the J call may be wrong. The CDR3 is made up of 15 amino acids. Germline V CDR1 and CDR2: SGHTA, FQGNSA. The CDR3 region has the DNA TGTGCCAGCAGCCTAGAGGGACAGGGTGCCTACGAGCAGTACTTC. It is translated as CASSLEGQGAYEQYF.

This rearrangement joins TRBV11-2 to TRBJ2-1, with D unclear. V lost 2 bases, J lost 5 bases, and 13 bases lay in between. CDR3 length: 15 amino acids. Germline lookup yields CDR1 SGHAT and CDR2 FQNNGV. CDR3 residues: CASSLWTSRNNEQFF. The CDR3 DNA is TGTGCCAGCAGCTTATGGACGTCACGGAACAATGAGCAGTTCTTC.

This chain links TRBV28 with TRBJ1-4; 7 bases are a match to TRBD1. The CDR3 consists of 15 residues. Unmatched junction bases numbered 4, after V lost 1 base and J lost 5 bases. Germline CDR1 and CDR2: MDHEN and SYDVKM. Written as DNA, the CDR3 is TGTGCCAGCAGTTTATTGGGGACAGCAAATGAAAAACTGTTTTTT. Its protein is CASSLLGTANEKLFF.

The V and J genes are TRBV19 and TRBJ2-3; 7 bases line up with TRBD1. This CDR3 comprises 16 residues. V lost 3 bases to trimming and J lost 4 bases; unmatched junction nucleotides: 10. Looked up from germline, CDR1 is LNHDA and CDR2 is SQIVND (reference sequence). CDR3 bases: TGTGCCAGTAGTATCCGGGACAGTGGCATCTCAGATACGCAGTATTTT. Amino acids: CASSIRDSGISDTQYF.

This clone was detected once. This sequence joins TRBV21-1 and TRBJ1-3. TRBV21-1 represents a pseudogene. The CDR3 covers 15 residues. CDR3 region: CASSKEGYAGNTIYF. For the CDR3, the DNA is TGTGCCAGCAGCAAAGAAGGATATGCGGGAAACACCATATATTTT.